The TCR beta chain described here comes from a study of vaccination effects on CD4 cells after COVID-19 (dated by TCRdb to 2022 to 2024). Regarding the research as a whole: In the ViraFEST assay, PBMC were stimulated with viral peptide pools, and TCR sequencing was then used to find antigen-specific CD4+ T cell clonotypes based on their expansion. SARS-CoV-2 spike-specific CD4+ TCR repertoires from before and after mRNA vaccination were compared in COVID-19 convalescent patients and in infection-naive vaccine recipients. Two doses of either the BNT162b2 or the mRNA-1273 mRNA SARS-CoV-2 vaccine were administered to participants. Cultures from other donors in the study were sequenced with the Oncomine TCR Beta short-read assay on an Illumina iSeq 100. Each well held around 2 million PBMC cultured in IMDM containing roughly 5% human AB serum, about 10 IU/ml IL-2 and gentamicin, along with roughly 10 ug/ml peptides. The full study included some 10 COVID-19 convalescent patients and several SARS-CoV-2-naive healthy vaccine recipients.

What the authors observed across the whole study: Both infection-induced and vaccine-induced clones contracted markedly at late post-vaccination timepoints, which is consistent with waning T cell responses. The study was limited by a small number of convalescent patients and lacked early post-infection timepoints. In healthy vaccine recipients, vaccine-induced clones were almost all SARS-CoV-2 mono-reactive, with only 1 of 255 cross-reactive with common cold coronaviruses.

Libraries were built with the immunoSEQ multiplex PCR assay. DNA from the cultured, isolated CD4+ T cells was subjected to TCR beta CDR3 sequencing. Per the source publication's procedure: The analysis removed non-productive TCR sequences, trimmed reads to the CDR3 region, and retained only CDR3s that were 7 or more amino acids long. Antigen-specific clonotypes were identified using the MANAFEST web app by comparison of expansion in peptide wells against reference cultures. For clones to be considered positive, expansion at FDR<0.05 versus reference and all other wells, an odds ratio above 5, and a frequency above 0.1% in two replicate wells were required. Clonotypes significantly expanded in SARS-CoV-2 spike wells and in at least one common cold coronavirus spike condition were defined as cross-reactive. Using the stringdist R package, CDR3 similarity was measured by Levenshtein distance, and unrooted trees were constructed with ape in R 3.6.1. The table comes from immuneACCESS by way of TCRdb, which keeps in-frame sequences with V and J called. Part of the clones is missing from these tables; in studies checked, under half for an unresolved V gene and the rest for unknown reasons. V, J and clone size derive from that table, while D and trimming were established from the DNA sequence. This sample comprises fewer than 75,000 clones, 70% to 80% of them detected only once. The ten most abundant clones make up about 2.1% of the sample.

This clone was seen a single time. No cognate antigen has been identified for it. Base qualities are missing; no much larger clone stands one base away. The CDR3 runs 17 residues from the cysteine to the phenylalanine. Only CDR3 DNA remains: 51 bases, in frame from the first base. Ends trimmed: V by 5 bases, J by 4 bases; bases unmatched to a gene: 9. Sequences GTSNPN (CDR1) and SVGIG (CDR2) are obtained from the germline V gene (reference sequence). After less than 13 days of culture, CD4+ T cells were isolated with the EasySep CD4+ T cell isolation kit. Negative nucleocapsid antibody results before and after vaccination confirmed that the healthy vaccine recipients had no prior SARS-CoV-2 infection. On days 3 and 7, half of the culture medium was replaced with fresh IL-2-containing medium. Unless noted otherwise, every peptide stimulation condition was grown in triplicate wells. Using Ficoll-Paque Plus gradient centrifugation, PBMC were separated from whole blood and then either used fresh or cryopreserved at -140C. The QIAamp micro DNA kit was used to extract genomic DNA from the cultured CD4+ T cells.

This sample comprised CD4+ T cells from PBMCs cultured without peptide, obtained before COVID-19 vaccination. Recombination linked TRBV30 to TRBJ2-6; 12 bases in the middle match TRBD1. This TCR was recovered from a human donor who received a COVID-19 vaccine. Here the CDR3 is given as CAWYRDRGRRGANVLTF. The DNA reads as follows: TGTGCCTGGTACCGGGACAGGGGGCGCCGAGGGGCCAACGTCCTGACTTTC.